This TCR beta chain emerged from a study of beta chain features in type 1 diabetes. V gave up 7 bases and J gave up 0 bases, with 11 bases separating them. Germline lookup yields CDR1 SQVTM and CDR2 ANQGSEA. The CDR3 spans 13 residues. Reverse transcription of all isolated RNA meant that expressed TCRB transcripts were sequenced. Produced via immunoSEQ multiplex PCR; TCRdb's table is partial and in-frame only. The profile covers roughly 330,000 clones, with roughly 9.6% appearing a single time and around 0.015% taken by the ten largest. Sequenced: naive CD4+ T cells from blood. The receptor was derived from a woman aged 25 to 39 in good health. V gene TRBV29-1 combines with J gene TRBJ2-3, with D possibly matching TRBD2 (7 bases). The CDR3 protein is CSGGGPSTDTQYF. The CDR3 DNA sequence: TGCAGCGGGGGGGGCCCCAGCACAGATACGCAGTATTTT.